These 17 T cell receptor beta chains came from one sample sequenced in a study of cytomegalovirus exposure and HLA in healthy donors. The PCR used 60 Vbeta and 13 Jbeta primers. The assay was immunoSEQ multiplex PCR, and TCRdb's table has in-frame clones only and misses some. This sample has around 170,000 clones, with more than 80% found just once. Sequences were obtained from PBMCs. These receptors were taken from a woman between 45 and 65 years old in good health and CMV-seropositive.

The chain employs TRBV25-1 and TRBJ1-1; 12 bases are shared with TRBD1. The J segment lost 6 bases and the V segment lost 6 bases, leaving 8 bases of the junction unmatched. Germline V gene lookup returns CDR1 MGHDK and CDR2 SYGVNS. CDR3 length: 15 residues. In DNA, the CDR3 is TGTGCCAGCAGAAGAGTGGGACAGGGGGCCTCTGAAGCTTTCTTT. Its protein product is CASRRVGQGASEAFF.

The J gene is TRBJ2-5, the V gene TRBV27, with D possibly matching TRBD1 (6 bases). The CDR3 consists of 15 residues. Germline CDR1 reads MNHEY; CDR2 reads SMNVEV (reference sequence). Trimming stripped 5 bases from V and 5 bases from J, with 18 bases between. The CDR3 region has the DNA TGTGCCAGCAGTACCCAGGGGATCCCGCGGGAGACCCAGTACTTC. It is translated as CASSTQGIPRETQYF.

This clone was seen only a few times. The CDR3 region is CASSLTGRQGVFETQYF. Written as DNA, the CDR3 is TGTGCCAGCAGCTTAACGGGAAGGCAGGGGGTGTTCGAGACCCAGTACTTC. This chain connects TRBV7-6 to TRBJ2-5; 7 positions match TRBD1. Germline assignment: CDR1 SGHVS and CDR2 FNYEAQ. V lost 2 bases and J lost 5; bases outside the gene matches: 14. The CDR3 is 17 residues long.

This clone is a singleton in its sample. Compared with germline, one end of the junction differs, possibly owing to a read error. The rearrangement uses TRBV6-5 and TRBJ2-3, with D perhaps TRBD1 (6 bases). This CDR3 comprises 13 residues. Germline CDR1 is MNHEY and CDR2 is SVGAGI. The CDR3 sequence is CAGSYSQGNTQYF. CDR3 nucleotides: TGTGCCGGCAGTTATTCACAGGGAAATACGCAGTATTTT.

In its sample, this clone was seen many times. The V call is TRBV5-4, the J call TRBJ2-7, with 9 bases identical to TRBD2. V was clipped by 5 bases and J by 4 bases; unmatched bases: 4. Germline CDR1 and CDR2: SGHNT and YYREEE (reference sequence). The CDR3 loop spans 13 amino acids. The chain's CDR3 is CASRRGGGYEQYF. CDR3 nucleotide sequence: TGTGCCAGCAGGCGGGGGGGTGGGTACGAGCAGTACTTC.

The CDR3 sequence: CASRMGLAGQETQYF. The CDR3 DNA reads as TGTGCCAGCAGAATGGGACTAGCGGGGCAAGAGACCCAGTACTTC. The rearrangement links TRBV6-6 to TRBJ2-5; 13 nucleotides line up with TRBD2. The germline V gene has CDR1 MNHNY and CDR2 SVGAGI (reference sequence). The CDR3 extends over 15 amino acids. Unmatched junction bases numbered 3, after V lost 6 bases and J lost 2 bases.

This chain links TRBV4-2 with TRBJ2-2, with D tentatively TRBD1 (6 bases). The germline V and J ends were trimmed by 4 bases and 7 bases, with 19 bases remaining between them. This CDR3 is 16 amino acids long. Germline V gene lookup returns CDR1 LGHNA and CDR2 YNFKEQ. The CDR3: CASSPAGQSGIGELFF. The CDR3 nucleotides read TGTGCCAGCAGCCCCGCAGGACAGTCCGGCATCGGGGAGCTGTTTTTT.

The chain joins TRBV4-2 to TRBJ2-3; D perhaps matches TRBD2 (7 bases). V lost 0 bases and J 5 bases, leaving 18 bases between the germline ends. Germline CDR1 and CDR2: LGHNA and YNFKEQ. This CDR3 is built from 17 residues. The CDR3 DNA reads as TGTGCCAGCAGCCAAGACTCAAAGGGGGGGGGCCAAGATACGCAGTATTTT. It encodes CASSQDSKGGGQDTQYF.

V is TRBV7-2 and J is TRBJ2-1, with TRBD2 matching 8 bases. Germline V gene data show CDR1 as SGHTA and CDR2 as FQGNSA. V shed 3 bases and J 8 bases; nucleotides not matched to a gene: 6. There are 14 residues in the CDR3. CDR3 sequence: CASSLGLGRDEQFF. The CDR3 DNA reads TGTGCCAGCAGCTTGGGACTAGGGCGGGATGAGCAGTTCTTC.

This clone was observed a handful of times. The genes are TRBV6-5 and TRBJ2-2; D is undetermined. The V gene's germline CDR1 is MNHEY and CDR2 SVGAGI. The CDR3 totals 13 residues. V was clipped by 0 bases and J by 7 bases, with 6 bases between them. CDR3 sequence reads: CASSYSIGGELFF. In DNA, the CDR3 is TGTGCCAGCAGTTACTCGATCGGCGGGGAGCTGTTTTTT.

The rearrangement links TRBV9 to TRBJ1-2; 7 nucleotides agree with TRBD1. Germline V gene data show CDR1 as SGDLS and CDR2 as YYNGEE. The CDR3 runs 15 residues. Trimming cost V 4 bases and J 5 bases; bases outside gene matches: 11. The CDR3 region is CASSPGTALIYGYTF. CDR3 nucleotide sequence: TGTGCCAGCAGCCCAGGGACAGCCCTTATTTATGGCTACACCTTC.

This clone appeared a few times. J is TRBJ2-5 and V is TRBV7-8; the D gene is possibly TRBD2 (6 bases). V lost 4 bases and J 1 base, leaving 16 bases between the germline ends. The CDR3 totals 16 residues. The V gene's germline CDR1 is SGHVS and CDR2 FQNEAQ. The CDR3 DNA is TGTGCCAGCAGCTCATTTATGGTCGGGGGCCAAGAGACCCAGTACTTC. Translation gives CASSSFMVGGQETQYF.

The chain joins TRBV29-1 to TRBJ2-1, with 9 bases identical to TRBD1. This CDR3 has 17 amino acids. CDR1 and CDR2 (germline): SQVTM, ANQGSEA. The ends lost 3 bases at V and 4 bases at J; junction bases unmatched: 13. CDR3 sequence reads: CSVDGTGFKGKYNEQFF. Here the CDR3 DNA reads TGCAGCGTTGATGGGACAGGGTTTAAGGGAAAGTACAATGAGCAGTTCTTC.

V usage is TRBV2 and J usage is TRBJ2-1; D remains unclear. This CDR3 is built from 13 residues. Trimming pared 5 bases from V and 5 bases from J, leaving 10 bases between. CDR1 SNHLY and CDR2 FYNNEI come from the germline V gene. In DNA form, the CDR3 reads TGTGCCAGCAGTTTGGGCAGAAACAATGAGCAGTTCTTC. This encodes CASSLGRNNEQFF.

This clone has just a few counts. The CDR3, as DNA: TGTGCCATCAGTGGGGGACAGACCTACGAGCAGTACTTC. Amino acids: CAISGGQTYEQYF. The chain couples TRBV10-3 to TRBJ2-7, with TRBD1 matching over 7 bases. Germline V CDR1 and CDR2: ENHRY, SYGVKD. After removal of 4 bases from V and 2 bases from J, the junction contained 2 bases not matched to a gene. The CDR3 contains 13 residues.

The chain links TRBV19 to TRBJ2-2; 8 nucleotides align to TRBD2. This CDR3 is 15 amino acids long. Per germline, CDR1 LNHDA and CDR2 SQIVND (reference sequence). The DNA of the CDR3 is TGTGGGGCCGGGGGGGGCCCCCCCGGGGGCGGGGAGCTGTTTTTT. It yields the protein CGAGGGPPGGGELFF.

The chain uses TRBV5-1 and TRBJ2-2, with 11 bases fitting TRBD1. V gave up 1 base and J gave up 5 bases; unmatched junction bases: 10. This CDR3 has 18 residues. Germline values: CDR1 SGHRS, CDR2 YFSETQ. CDR3 residues: CASSLQGQGAGGTGELFF. The CDR3 DNA sequence: TGCGCCAGCAGCTTGCAAGGACAGGGGGCCGGGGGTACCGGGGAGCTGTTTTTT.